The rows below give T cell receptor beta chains drawn from one sample of a study of shared clonotypes between healthy human individuals. Here immunoSEQ multiplex PCR was the method, and the copy in TCRdb shows in-frame clones only, minus some. The sample shows some 800,000 clones, almost 95% of them seen only once. Source material: naive CD8+ T cells sorted from blood. Receptors were obtained from a man aged 25-45 years in good health. Each CDR3 is given with its conserved first and last residue. A D gene is named only where the DNA matches it firmly. Expanded clones get a size class; other rows say once, few or many, or leave the size out.

size | D | J | V | CDR3 | DNA
. | TRBD2 | TRBJ2-4 | TRBV28 | CASRPIAGDQYF | TGTGCCAGCAGACCGATAGCGGGGGATCAGTACTTC
. | TRBD2 | TRBJ2-3 | TRBV11-2 | CASSSIPGLAKWTDTQYF | TGTGCCAGCAGCTCGATCCCTGGACTAGCGAAGTGGACAGATACGCAGTATTTT
. | . | TRBJ2-1 | TRBV14 | CASSRVGEYNEQFF | TGTGCCAGCAGCCGTGTGGGGGAATACAATGAGCAGTTCTTC
. | TRBD1 | TRBJ2-1 | TRBV5-4 | CASSLRDRVNEQFF | TGTGCCAGCAGCCTTCGGGACAGGGTCAATGAGCAGTTCTTC
. | TRBD2 | TRBJ2-2 | TRBV5-6 | CASSPTGLAEDTGELFF | TGTGCCAGCAGCCCAACGGGACTAGCGGAGGACACCGGGGAGCTGTTTTTT
. | . | TRBJ2-4 | TRBV6-6 | CASSYEGGTKNIQYF | TGTGCCAGCAGTTACGAGGGTGGGACCAAAAACATTCAGTACTTC
. | . | TRBJ1-1 | TRBV6-5 | CATTAGAAEAFF | TGTGCCACCACGGCGGGGGCCGCTGAAGCTTTCTTT
. | TRBD1 | TRBJ2-7 | TRBV28 | CASSPKDRGRKQYF | TGTGCCAGCAGTCCAAAGGACAGGGGGCGTAAGCAGTACTTC
. | . | TRBJ1-2 | TRBV11-2 | CASSLGQWGYTF | TGTGCCAGCAGCTTAGGACAGTGGGGCTACACCTTC
. | TRBD1 | TRBJ1-3 | TRBV5-4 | CASSLQGAGNTIYF | TGTGCCAGCAGTTTACAGGGGGCTGGAAACACCATATATTTT
. | . | TRBJ2-1 | TRBV7-6 | CASSYTGSTGEQFF | TGTGCCAGCAGCTACACCGGCTCTACGGGTGAGCAGTTCTTC
. | TRBD2 | TRBJ2-7 | TRBV5-1 | CASSLVAGGGYEQYF | TGCGCCAGCAGCTTGGTGGCGGGAGGAGGATACGAGCAGTACTTC
. | . | TRBJ2-2 | TRBV27 | CASSLSGSHHNTGELFF | TGTGCCAGCAGTTTATCAGGGTCCCACCATAACACCGGGGAGCTGTTTTTT
. | . | TRBJ2-5 | TRBV18 | CASSPYTSPFQETQYF | TGTGCCAGCTCACCCTATACTAGCCCCTTCCAAGAGACCCAGTACTTC
once | TRBD2 | TRBJ2-2 | TRBV5-1 | CASSLETSGIGGGELFF | TGCGCCAGCAGCTTGGAAACTAGCGGGATAGGTGGCGGGGAGCTGTTTTTT
. | TRBD2 | TRBJ2-7 | TRBV9 | CASGKSDEQYF | TGTGCTAGCGGGAAGTCGGACGAGCAGTACTTC
. | . | TRBJ1-1 | TRBV13 | CASSRPTQGYGEAFF | TGTGCCAGCAGCCGCCCTACCCAGGGGTACGGTGAAGCTTTCTTT
. | TRBD1 | TRBJ1-3 | TRBV14 | CASSPPDISGGPSSGNTIYF | TGTGCCAGCAGCCCCCCTGATATCTCAGGGGGGCCCAGCTCTGGAAACACCATATATTTT
. | TRBD2 | TRBJ2-2 | TRBV13 | CASSSLFRGTRNTGELFF | TGTGCCAGCAGCTCCCTTTTTCGGGGGACTAGAAACACCGGGGAGCTGTTTTTT
. | . | TRBJ1-1 | TRBV6-5 | CASSWEGVNTEAFF | TGTGCCAGCAGTTGGGAGGGGGTGAACACTGAAGCTTTCTTT
. | TRBD2 | TRBJ2-7 | TRBV15 | CATGRAGVPYEQYF | TGTGCCACTGGCCGAGCGGGAGTTCCCTACGAGCAGTACTTC
. | TRBD1 | TRBJ2-1 | TRBV29-1 | CSVQGANYNEQFF | TGCAGCGTTCAGGGGGCAAACTACAATGAGCAGTTCTTC
. | TRBD2 | TRBJ2-5 | TRBV28 | CASSLPTSGGGTQYF | TGTGCCAGCAGTTTACCAACTAGCGGTGGTGGGACCCAGTACTTC
. | TRBD2 | TRBJ2-1 | TRBV19 | CASSMVAGGLNEQFF | TGTGCCAGTAGTATGGTAGCGGGAGGGCTTAATGAGCAGTTCTTC
. | . | TRBJ2-7 | TRBV6-1 | CASRLDSTYEQYF | TGTGCCAGCAGGCTGGACTCGACCTACGAGCAGTACTTC
. | TRBD1 | TRBJ1-5 | TRBV27 | CASSSGTGTYQPQHF | TGTGCCAGCAGTTCAGGGACAGGGACATATCAGCCCCAGCATTTT
few | TRBD1 | TRBJ2-7 | TRBV28 | CASSYTDRGHPYEQYF | TGTGCCAGCAGTTATACCGACAGGGGGCACCCCTACGAGCAGTACTTC
. | TRBD2 | TRBJ2-7 | TRBV30 | CAWTLGTSGISPYEQYF | TGTGCCTGGACCTTGGGGACTAGCGGGATATCCCCCTACGAGCAGTACTTC
. | . | TRBJ2-7 | TRBV2 | CASSEVVQGSYEQYF | TGTGCCAGCAGTGAAGTGGTCCAGGGCTCCTACGAGCAGTACTTC
. | . | TRBJ2-7 | TRBV13 | CASSPPGADYEQYF | TGTGCCAGCAGCCCCCCCGGGGCAGATTACGAGCAGTACTTC
. | . | TRBJ2-7 | TRBV2 | CASSEFQERNEQYF | TGTGCCAGCAGTGAGTTCCAGGAGAGGAACGAGCAGTACTTC
. | . | TRBJ2-2 | TRBV27 | CASSYGTRELFF | TGTGCCAGCAGCTACGGGACTCGGGAGCTGTTTTTT
. | TRBD2 | TRBJ2-1 | TRBV18 | CASSPMAPRGSGRRTYNEQFF | TGTGCCAGCTCACCAATGGCACCCCGGGGTAGCGGGAGGCGCACCTACAATGAGCAGTTCTTC
. | . | TRBJ2-1 | TRBV9 | CASSTGAQGLFF | TGTGCCAGCAGCACCGGGGCCCAAGGACTGTTCTTC
. | . | TRBJ2-5 | TRBV7-9 | CASSLKSKETQYF | TGTGCCAGCAGCTTAAAAAGTAAAGAGACCCAGTACTTC
. | TRBD1 | TRBJ2-7 | TRBV28 | CASSSTRQGPTYEQYF | TGTGCCAGCAGTTCGACGAGACAGGGGCCGACCTACGAGCAGTACTTC
. | TRBD1 | TRBJ2-7 | TRBV7-6 | CASSPAPGDSSSDEQYF | TGTGCCAGCAGCCCAGCCCCTGGGGACAGTTCGTCCGACGAGCAGTACTTC
. | TRBD1 | TRBJ2-7 | TRBV2 | CASTPAWGQVFHEQYF | TGTGCCAGCACCCCAGCTTGGGGACAGGTTTTTCACGAGCAGTACTTC
. | . | TRBJ1-1 | TRBV19 | CASSTNDPLKAFF | TGTGCCAGTAGTACCAACGACCCGCTGAAAGCTTTCTTT
. | . | TRBJ1-1 | TRBV2 | CASRGPSPEAFF | TGTGCCAGCAGGGGGCCGTCCCCTGAAGCTTTCTTT
. | . | TRBJ1-2 | TRBV6-5 | CASSYSGTHGYTF | TGTGCCAGCAGTTACTCGGGGACGCATGGCTACACCTTC
. | . | TRBJ2-1 | TRBV7-6 | CASSLQGEQFF | TGTGCCAGCAGCTTACAGGGTGAGCAGTTCTTC
. | . | TRBJ2-7 | TRBV27 | CASSKGIDYEQYF | TGTGCCAGCAGTAAGGGGATAGACTACGAGCAGTACTTC
. | . | TRBJ1-5 | TRBV9 | CASIPTLKIGGSGNQPQHF | TGTGCCAGCATCCCGACCCTTAAGATTGGGGGCAGTGGCAATCAGCCCCAGCATTTT
. | TRBD2 | TRBJ2-7 | TRBV2 | CASSEITGTNYEQYF | TGTGCCAGCAGTGAGATAACCGGGACTAACTACGAGCAGTACTTC
. | . | TRBJ2-3 | TRBV19 | CASSIVATDTQYF | TGTGCCAGTAGTATAGTGGCTACCGATACGCAGTATTTT
. | TRBD1 | TRBJ1-1 | TRBV27 | CASSLLGTGAPNTEAFF | TGTGCCAGCAGTTTGCTGGGGACAGGGGCGCCTAACACTGAAGCTTTCTTT
. | . | TRBJ1-1 | TRBV27 | CASAFGPLNTEAFF | TGTGCCAGCGCCTTCGGGCCGCTGAACACTGAAGCTTTCTTT
few | . | TRBJ1-5 | TRBV19 | CASSIAGGSNQPQHF | TGTGCCAGTAGTATAGCGGGGGGTAGCAATCAGCCCCAGCATTTT
. | . | TRBJ2-7 | TRBV27 | CASSLSIGGGLIYEQYF | TGTGCCAGCAGTTTATCGATAGGGGGGGGGCTCATTTACGAGCAGTACTTC
. | TRBD2 | TRBJ2-7 | TRBV19 | CASSILGTSGNEQYF | TGTGCCAGTAGTATCCTCGGGACTAGCGGGAACGAGCAGTACTTC
. | . | TRBJ1-4 | TRBV19 | CASSRNEKLFF | TGTGCCAGTAGTCGAAATGAAAAACTGTTTTTT
. | . | TRBJ1-2 | TRBV11-2 | CASSVGSLYGYTF | TGTGCCAGCAGCGTGGGCAGTTTATATGGCTACACCTTC
. | TRBD1 | TRBJ1-2 | TRBV12-5 | CASGMGGTGQGLIYGYTF | TGTGCTAGTGGGATGGGGGGAACCGGACAGGGACTAATTTATGGCTACACCTTC
once | . | TRBJ2-5 | TRBV7-6 | CASSSTVGGSGTQYF | TGTGCCAGCAGCTCGACGGTGGGCGGGTCGGGGACCCAGTACTTC